The present T cell receptor (beta chain) was sequenced within a study of blood T cell repertoires in COVID-19. Study background: Sites across the United States, Italy and Spain contributed samples from acute and convalescent COVID-19. PBMCs, B-cell-depleted T cells, or T cells were the source of the cDNA or gDNA that made up the material.

The V and J ends lost 6 bases and 1 base respectively, with 10 bases between them. Germline V gene sequence: CDR1 SNHLY, CDR2 FYNNEI. The CDR3 has 14 residues. This clone showed up just a few times. Study processing details: Amplifying reference gene primers gave estimates of nucleated cell counts. The protocol was immunoSEQ multiplex PCR, while the TCRdb copy is restricted to in-frame clones and leaves out a portion. That table is the source of V, J and clone size, and D and trimming were worked out from the DNA. Of approximately 13,000 clones listed, less than 85% are singletons. The specimen was peripheral blood. The V call is TRBV2, the J call TRBJ1-5; D is ambiguous. The clonotype was recovered from a man aged 35 to 55 with active or convalescent COVID-19. The CDR3 loop reads CASSYGGSNQPQHF. In DNA form, the CDR3 reads TGTGCCAGCAGCTACGGAGGGAGCAATCAGCCCCAGCATTTT.